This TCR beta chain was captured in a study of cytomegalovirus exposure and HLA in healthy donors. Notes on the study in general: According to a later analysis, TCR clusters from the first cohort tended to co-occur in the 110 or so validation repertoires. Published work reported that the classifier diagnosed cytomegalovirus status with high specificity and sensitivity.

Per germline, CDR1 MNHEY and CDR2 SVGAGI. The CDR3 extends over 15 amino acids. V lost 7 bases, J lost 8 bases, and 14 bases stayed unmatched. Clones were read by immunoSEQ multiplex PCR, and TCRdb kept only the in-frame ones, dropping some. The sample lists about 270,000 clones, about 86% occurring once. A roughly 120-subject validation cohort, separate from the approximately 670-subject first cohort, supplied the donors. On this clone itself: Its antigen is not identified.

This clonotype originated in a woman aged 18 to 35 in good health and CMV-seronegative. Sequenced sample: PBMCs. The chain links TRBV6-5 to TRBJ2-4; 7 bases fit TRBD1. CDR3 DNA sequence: TGTGCCAGCACCCCCGCAGACAGGGCCGCTCACATTCAGTACTTC. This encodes CASTPADRAAHIQYF.